The next 17 T cell receptor beta chains were all read from a single sample in a study of T cells in Graves' hyperthyroidism and ophthalmopathy. Using RNA transcripts as the source, TCR beta CDR3 regions were amplified. During a first-round RT-PCR of the TCR CDR3, the HTBI primer set was used. MiXCR, applied by TCRdb to the multiplex PCR reads, yields one record per CDR3 protein. The sample records about 380,000 distinct CDR3 sequences, approximately 12% being singletons. Sequenced: blood. The receptors come from a man younger than 45 with Graves' hyperthyroidism that later progressed to Graves' ophthalmopathy.

The genes are TRBV28 and TRBJ1-2; the D is unclear. The CDR3 contains 12 residues. In germline, CDR1 is MDHEN, CDR2 SYDVKM. Trimming took 6 bases from V and 5 from J, leaving 10 bases between them. CDR3 nucleotides: TGTGCCAGCAGCCCCGGGTGGTATGGCTACACCTTC. Its protein is CASSPGWYGYTF.

This clonotype showed up many times. The J gene is TRBJ2-2, the V gene TRBV7-6; 9 nucleotides agree with TRBD1. Germline V gene lookup returns CDR1 SGHVS and CDR2 FNYEAQ. CDR3 length equals 16 residues. The trim removed 4 bases at V and 1 base at J, leaving 4 bases unmatched. The CDR3 reads CASSSPDRGNTGELFF. CDR3 nucleotides: TGTGCCAGCAGCTCGCCGGACAGGGGGAACACCGGGGAGCTGTTTTTT.

This clonotype was counted at least ten times. CDR3 nucleotides: TGTGCCAGCAGCCAAGGCAGGCGACTTCTGTCCACTGAAGCTTTCTTT. This translates into CASSQGRRLLSTEAFF. The chain joins TRBV3-1 to TRBJ1-1, with unresolved D. Trimming left V 1 base short and J 4 bases short, with 16 bases between. This CDR3 spans 16 amino acids. The germline V gene has CDR1 LGHDT and CDR2 YNNKEL (reference sequence).

At least ten counts were recorded for this clonotype. The CDR3 is CASIQAGGKLRSNQPQHF. The CDR3 DNA is TGTGCCAGCATCCAGGCAGGGGGGAAACTCCGTAGCAATCAGCCCCAGCATTTT. J is TRBJ1-5 and V is TRBV28, with TRBD1 matching 7 bases. Looked up from germline, CDR1 is MDHEN and CDR2 is SYDVKM. Trimming took 7 bases from V and 0 from J; bases not matched to a gene: 15. The CDR3 is made up of 18 amino acids.

The gene calls are TRBV20-1 and TRBJ1-2; 10 bases align to TRBD1. The CDR3 consists of 12 residues. Per germline, CDR1 DFQATT and CDR2 SNEGSKA (reference sequence). The CDR3 DNA follows: TGCAACGTGGACAGGGGGGGCTATGGCTACACCTTC. This encodes CNVDRGGYGYTF.

This clonotype was found many times. The V call is TRBV6-1, the J call TRBJ2-7; 10 bases are shared with TRBD1. The CDR3 has 16 residues. J gave up 2 bases and V 6 bases, and 10 bases lay outside the gene matches. Germline CDR1 reads MNHNS; CDR2 reads SASEGT. CDR3: CASRTQGTGAPYEQYF. CDR3 nucleotide sequence: TGTGCCAGCAGAACGCAGGGGACAGGGGCCCCCTACGAGCAGTACTTC.

The table lists this clonotype with many counts. The chain recombines TRBV2 with TRBJ1-1; D is possibly TRBD1 (6 bases). The ends were cut back, 7 bases at V and 2 bases at J, with 14 bases in the middle. Germline assignment: CDR1 SNHLY and CDR2 FYNNEI. The CDR3 consists of 14 residues. CDR3 residues: CASKDSLRNTEAFF. As DNA, the CDR3 is TGTGCCAGCAAGGACAGCTTGAGAAACACTGAAGCTTTCTTT.

The chain employs TRBV9 and TRBJ2-3; no definite D call. This CDR3 comprises 13 residues. Trimming took 3 bases from V and 5 from J, leaving 10 bases between them. The germline CDR1 and CDR2 sequences are SGDLS and YYNGEE. The CDR3 region is CASSEDNQDTQYF. In DNA form, the CDR3 reads TGTGCCAGCAGCGAAGACAACCAAGATACGCAGTATTTT.

The chain employs TRBV6-1 and TRBJ2-3; 12 positions match TRBD2. With 5 bases clipped from V and 0 bases from J, the junction kept 6 bases outside the gene matches. The CDR3 totals 17 residues. Germline V gene lookup returns CDR1 MNHNS and CDR2 SASEGT. In DNA, the CDR3 is TGTGCCAGCAGTTCCCTCCTAGCGGGGGGGAGCACAGATACGCAGTATTTT. Translated: CASSSLLAGGSTDTQYF.

This clonotype was counted at least ten times. This chain connects TRBV10-3 to TRBJ2-1, with 14 bases lining up with TRBD2. Looked up from germline, CDR1 is ENHRY and CDR2 is SYGVKD. The CDR3 totals 17 residues. V shed 3 bases and J 7 bases; nucleotides not matched to a gene: 8. This CDR3 is CAISDPGLAGGGNEQFF. In DNA form, the CDR3 reads TGTGCCATCAGTGATCCAGGACTAGCGGGGGGAGGAAATGAGCAGTTCTTC.

This clonotype was counted a few times. The chain links TRBV18 to TRBJ1-5; D not certain. Deletions cut 2 bases from V and 4 bases from J, with 9 bases between. Germline V gene data show CDR1 as KGHSH and CDR2 as LQKENI. This CDR3 spans 14 amino acids. The CDR3 loop reads CASSPSIRNQPQHF. The CDR3 nucleotides are TGTGCCAGCTCACCATCCATAAGGAATCAGCCCCAGCATTTT. The whole variable domain, filled in from reference TRBV18 and TRBJ1-5, reads NAGVMQNPRHLVRRRGQEARLRCSPMKGHSHVYWYRQLPEEGLKFMVYLQKENIIDESGMPKERFSAEFPKEGPSILRIQQVVRGDSAAYFCASSPSIRNQPQHFGDGTRLSIL.

Only a few counts were recorded for this clonotype. DNA for the CDR3: TGCGCCAGCAGCTCAGGTGGGATGGCGAATTCACCCCTCCACTTT. It encodes CASSSGGMANSPLHF. V gene TRBV5-1 combines with J gene TRBJ1-6, with unresolved D. V was pared by 3 bases and J by 7 bases, with 14 bases between. Looked up from germline, CDR1 is SGHRS and CDR2 is YFSETQ. There are 15 residues in the CDR3.

At least ten counts were recorded for this clonotype. The rearrangement joins TRBV6-1 to TRBJ1-2, with 10 bases identical to TRBD1. This CDR3 region has 16 residues. Germline V gene sequence: CDR1 MNHNS, CDR2 SASEGT. The J segment lost 2 bases and the V segment lost 3 bases, leaving 6 bases of the junction unmatched. The CDR3 spells CASSDLTGGYNYGYTF. CDR3 DNA: TGTGCCAGCAGTGACCTGACAGGGGGCTACAACTATGGCTACACCTTC.

This clonotype occurred a few times. The rearrangement uses TRBV3-1 and TRBJ1-2; TRBD1 matches at 7 bases. Trimming cost V 3 bases and J 2 bases; bases outside gene matches: 6. Germline V lookup: CDR1 LGHDT, CDR2 YNNKEL (reference sequence). The CDR3 has 15 residues. This CDR3 reads CASSHPPTGNYGYTF. CDR3 in DNA: TGTGCCAGCAGCCACCCTCCGACAGGGAACTATGGCTACACCTTC.

About this clonotype itself: A read error may explain this, as a much larger clone is one base away. The J gene is TRBJ1-5, the V gene TRBV20-1; D unclear. Germline CDR1 DFQATT, CDR2 SNEGSKA (reference sequence). The CDR3 extends over 12 amino acids. Trimming removed 7 bases from V and 4 bases from J, with 11 bases in between. The CDR3 coding sequence is TGCAGTGGAGGTGGGAGAAATCAGCCCCAGCATTTT. Its protein is CSGGGRNQPQHF.

This clonotype was found a few times. This sequence joins TRBV20-1 and TRBJ2-1; TRBD2 matches at 15 bases. Losses at the gene ends were 6 bases for V and 8 bases for J; bases not matched to a gene: 8. The CDR3 is 15 amino acids. Germline CDR1 reads DFQATT; CDR2 reads SNEGSKA (reference sequence). The CDR3 nucleotides are TGCAGTGCATGGACTAGCGGGGGGGCCGTAGATGAGCAGTTCTTC. Its protein product is CSAWTSGGAVDEQFF.

This clonotype was detected many times. The chain has TRBV5-5 and TRBJ2-3; D perhaps matches TRBD2 (6 bases). Germline assignment: CDR1 SGHKS and CDR2 YYEKEE (reference sequence). Trimming took off 4 bases at V and 4 bases at J, with 13 bases between the two ends. This CDR3 is built from 14 residues. The CDR3 sequence: CASSQKTRSDTQYF. Here the CDR3 DNA reads TGTGCCAGCAGCCAGAAGACTAGATCAGATACGCAGTATTTT.